A selection of T cell receptor beta chains follows, all from one sample in a study of blood T cells in healthy people across ages. TCRdb reanalysed the 5' RACE reads using MiXCR and keeps one entry per CDR3 protein. The data show roughly 700,000 distinct CDR3 sequences, about half seen once. The sample taken for sequencing was blood. Source of these receptors: a woman aged 60 to 75 in good health. The CDR3 runs from the conserved cysteine through the conserved F or W. A D gene is named only where the DNA matches it firmly. Only some rows state a clone size, as once, few, many or a class for expanded clones.

abundance,d_gene,j_gene,v_gene,CDR3aa,CDR3nt
few,TRBD2,TRBJ2-1,TRBV10-3,CAISEREYNEQFF,TGTGCCATCAGCGAGCGGGAATACAATGAGCAGTTCTTC
-,-,TRBJ2-3,TRBV7-2,CASSYTRRSGTDTQYF,TGTGCCAGCAGTTACACGAGGCGGAGTGGCACAGATACGCAGTATTTT
-,TRBD2,TRBJ2-1,TRBV6-2/TRBV6-3,CASIPGGSDNEQFF,TGTGCCAGCATTCCGGGAGGATCGGACAATGAGCAGTTCTTC
many,-,TRBJ2-4,TRBV29-1,CSVEDLWGGLQYF,TGCAGCGTTGAAGATCTTTGGGGAGGTCTTCAGTACTTC
-,TRBD1,TRBJ2-3,TRBV7-8,CASSRAGTGLPDTQYF,TGTGCCAGCAGCCGAGCCGGGACAGGGCTTCCAGATACGCAGTATTTT
-,-,TRBJ1-4,TRBV4-2,CASSQEGQLEEKLFF,TGTGCCAGCAGCCAAGAGGGACAACTTGAAGAAAAACTGTTTTTT
-,-,TRBJ2-1,TRBV7-2,CASSSVGRYYDEQFF,TGTGCCAGCAGCTCTGTAGGGAGGTACTACGATGAGCAGTTCTTC
-,-,TRBJ2-1,TRBV2,CASSGGEARPSSYNEQFF,TGTGCCAGCAGTGGGGGAGAGGCCCGACCTAGCTCCTACAATGAGCAGTTCTTC
few,TRBD1,TRBJ1-1,TRBV28,CASTGQGRNTEAFF,TGTGCCAGCACCGGACAGGGGCGGAACACTGAAGCTTTCTTT
-,TRBD1,TRBJ2-7,TRBV2,CASPGTGGYEQYF,TGTGCCAGCCCCGGGACAGGGGGGTACGAGCAGTACTTC
-,-,TRBJ2-7,TRBV20-1,CSARDSSAGLAYEQYF,TGCAGTGCTAGAGATTCTTCAGCGGGCTTAGCCTACGAGCAGTACTTC
-,-,TRBJ2-1,TRBV7-2,CASSLVVRGYEQFF,TGTGCCAGCAGCTTAGTAGTTCGGGGGTATGAGCAGTTCTTC
-,-,TRBJ2-3,TRBV2,CASSGGGEADTQYF,TGTGCCAGCAGTGGAGGGGGAGAGGCAGATACGCAGTATTTT
-,TRBD1,TRBJ2-7,TRBV29-1,CSVATGAKAYEQYF,TGCAGCGTAGCAACAGGGGCGAAAGCCTACGAGCAGTACTTC
-,TRBD1,TRBJ2-5,TRBV7-2,CASSFGTGDQETQYF,TGTGCCAGCAGCTTCGGGACAGGGGACCAAGAGACCCAGTACTTC
-,-,TRBJ2-7,TRBV12-3/TRBV12-4,CATGISGAHEQYF,TGTGCCACCGGCATCTCAGGGGCTCACGAGCAGTACTTC